This section outlines one T cell receptor beta chain sequence together with its context. The antigen is undetermined. The sample originates from a study of CD8+CD57+ T cells in acquired aplastic anemia. Study overall: Mean yield of DNA from sorted CD4+ and CD8+ cells was 2.5 to 4 ug. Broader study findings: Between patients and controls, approximately 29 CD8+ CDR3 sequences were found in common. Patient and control CD8+ Simpson's diversity was not significantly different.

Profiles of TCR beta VDJ and CDR3 were generated from a genomic DNA template. TCRdb used MiXCR to reprocess the reads, holding one entry per CDR3 protein. The sample has 200,000 to 250,000 distinct CDR3 sequences; approximately 45% are singletons. An expansion of CD8+CD57+ cells by flow cytometry had been shown in patients chosen for sequencing. V gave up 0 bases and J gave up 9 bases, with 9 bases separating them. The CDR3 spans 14 residues. The germline V gene encodes CDR1 SEHNR and CDR2 FQNEAQ (reference sequence). The TCR comes from a human donor with aplastic anemia. The chain is built from TRBV7-9 and TRBJ1-6; D is possibly TRBD1 (5 bases). Material for sequencing was sorted CD4+, CD8+, or CD8+CD57+ T cells (not recorded which) from PBMCs. CDR3 in amino acids: CASSLAGDGSPLHF. In DNA, the CDR3 is TGTGCCAGCAGCTTAGCGGGGGATGGTTCACCCCTCCACTTT.